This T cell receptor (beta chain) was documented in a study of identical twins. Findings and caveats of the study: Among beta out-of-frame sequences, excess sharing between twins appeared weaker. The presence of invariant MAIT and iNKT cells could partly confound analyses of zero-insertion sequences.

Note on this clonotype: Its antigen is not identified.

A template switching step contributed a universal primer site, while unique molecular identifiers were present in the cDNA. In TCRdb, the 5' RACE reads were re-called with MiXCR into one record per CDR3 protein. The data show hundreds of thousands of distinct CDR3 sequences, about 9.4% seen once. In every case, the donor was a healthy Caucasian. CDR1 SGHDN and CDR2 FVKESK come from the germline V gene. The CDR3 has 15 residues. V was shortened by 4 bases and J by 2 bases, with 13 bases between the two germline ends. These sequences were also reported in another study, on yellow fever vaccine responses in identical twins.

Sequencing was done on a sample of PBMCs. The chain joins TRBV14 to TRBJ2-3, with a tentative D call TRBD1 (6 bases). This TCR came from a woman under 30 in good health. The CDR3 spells CASSRGWDITDTQYF. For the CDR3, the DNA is TGTGCCAGCAGCCGAGGGTGGGACATCACAGATACGCAGTATTTT.